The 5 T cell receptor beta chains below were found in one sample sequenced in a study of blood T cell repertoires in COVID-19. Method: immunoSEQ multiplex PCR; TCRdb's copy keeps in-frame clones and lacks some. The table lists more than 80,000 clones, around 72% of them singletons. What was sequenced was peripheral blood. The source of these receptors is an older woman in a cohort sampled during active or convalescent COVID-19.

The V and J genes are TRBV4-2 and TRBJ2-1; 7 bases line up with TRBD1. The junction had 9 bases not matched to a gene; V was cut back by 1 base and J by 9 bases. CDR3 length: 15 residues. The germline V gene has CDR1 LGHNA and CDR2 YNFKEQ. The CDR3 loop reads CASSQGAGGVGEQFF. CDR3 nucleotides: TGTGCCAGCAGCCAAGGGGCAGGGGGAGTGGGTGAGCAGTTCTTC.

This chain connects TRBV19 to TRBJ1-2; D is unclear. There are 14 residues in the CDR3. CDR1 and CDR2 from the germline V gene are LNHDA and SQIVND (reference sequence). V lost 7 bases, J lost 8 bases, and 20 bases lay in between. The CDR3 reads CASTTESRVSGYTF. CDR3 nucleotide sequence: TGTGCCAGTACTACAGAGTCGAGGGTGTCGGGCTACACCTTC.

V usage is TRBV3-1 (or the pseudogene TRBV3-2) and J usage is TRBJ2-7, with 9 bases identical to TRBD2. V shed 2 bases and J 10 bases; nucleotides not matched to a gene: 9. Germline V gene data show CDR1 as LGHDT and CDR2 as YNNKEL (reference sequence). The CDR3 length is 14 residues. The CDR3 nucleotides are TGTGCCAGCAGCCAATCCGGTCGCGGGGGGGATCAGTACTTC. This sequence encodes CASSQSGRGGDQYF.

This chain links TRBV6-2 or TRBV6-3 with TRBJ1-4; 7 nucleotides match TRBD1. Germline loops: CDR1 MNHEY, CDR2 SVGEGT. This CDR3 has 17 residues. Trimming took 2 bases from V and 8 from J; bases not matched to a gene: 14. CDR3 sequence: CASSYHLDRAIDEKLFF. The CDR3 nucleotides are TGTGCCAGCAGTTACCACCTCGACAGGGCAATCGACGAAAAACTGTTTTTT.

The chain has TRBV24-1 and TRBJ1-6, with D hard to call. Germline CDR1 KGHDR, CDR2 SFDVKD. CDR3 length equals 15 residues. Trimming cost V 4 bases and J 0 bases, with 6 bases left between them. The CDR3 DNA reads TGTGCCACCAGTGAGGGCAGCTCCTATAATTCACCCCTCCACTTT. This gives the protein CATSEGSSYNSPLHF.